What follows are 16 T cell receptor beta chains derived from one specimen sequenced in a study of CD8 T cells in ankylosing spondylitis. TCRdb passed the 5' RACE reads through MiXCR, listing each CDR3 protein once. Of about 69,000 distinct CDR3 sequences detected, roughly 5% appear once; the ten largest clones hold approximately 2.1%. The sequenced sample consisted of blood, either unsorted or a sorted T cell fraction (not recorded which). The receptors were gathered from a male donor with ankylosing spondylitis or in good health (not recorded which).

This clonotype has at least ten counts. The chain combines TRBV6-1 with TRBJ1-5; D possibly corresponds to TRBD1 (6 bases). Germline CDR1 reads MNHNS; CDR2 reads SASEGT. The CDR3 loop spans 15 amino acids. The V end lost 8 bases, the J end lost 3 bases, and 17 bases lay between the germline ends. The CDR3 sequence is CASEKGGDYNQPQHF. The CDR3 region has the DNA TGTGCCAGCGAGAAGGGGGGGGATTACAATCAGCCCCAGCATTTT.

Judged by abundance, this clonotype is medium-sized. V usage is TRBV20-1 and J usage is TRBJ2-7, with no clear D. This CDR3 is built from 12 residues. V lost 0 bases to trimming and J lost 5 bases, with 8 bases between them. The germline CDR1 and CDR2 sequences are DFQATT and SNEGSKA (reference sequence). The CDR3, as DNA: TGCAGTGCTAGAGAGGAAAACGACGAGCAGTACTTC. Protein product: CSAREENDEQYF.

In this sample, this clonotype turned up a few times. A much larger clone lies one base from this, so it may be a read error. The V gene is TRBV18, the J gene TRBJ2-1; D is unresolved. The CDR3 covers 12 residues. Germline V gene lookup returns CDR1 KGHSH and CDR2 LQKENI. The CDR3 protein is CASSPGQNAQFF. The CDR3 coding sequence is TGTGCCAGCTCACCCGGGCAGAATGCGCAGTTCTTC. Drawing the rest from reference TRBV18 and TRBJ2-1, the complete variable domain is NAGVMQNPRHLVRRRGQEARLRCSPMKGHSHVYWYRQLPEEGLKFMVYLQKENIIDESGMPKERFSAEFPKEGPSILRIQQVVRGDSAAYFCASSPGQNAQFFGPGTRLTVL.

This clonotype appeared many times. V gene TRBV28 combines with J gene TRBJ2-6; D not certain. Trimming took off 3 bases at V and 2 bases at J, with 2 bases between the two ends. Germline values: CDR1 MDHEN, CDR2 SYDVKM. The CDR3 runs to 13 residues. The CDR3 spells CASSFPGANVLTF. CDR3 bases: TGTGCCAGCAGTTTCCCTGGGGCCAACGTCCTGACTTTC.

This clonotype appeared many times. The chain has TRBV20-1 and TRBJ2-5, with TRBD2 matching over 10 bases. The CDR3 length is 15 residues. Germline loops: CDR1 DFQATT, CDR2 SNEGSKA (reference sequence). With V trimmed by 3 bases and J by 5 bases, 9 bases remained unmatched. CDR3: CSARVSGGAEETQYF. The CDR3 DNA reads TGCAGTGCTAGGGTCAGCGGGGGGGCGGAGGAGACCCAGTACTTC.

For this clonotype: Compared with germline, one end of the junction differs, possibly owing to a read error. This chain joins TRBV20-1 and TRBJ2-2, with D perhaps being TRBD1 or TRBD2 (5 bases each). The CDR3 is 14 residues long. CDR1 and CDR2 from the germline V gene are DFQATT and SNEGSKA (reference sequence). CDR3 amino acids: CSASSRGSTGALFF. Written as DNA, the CDR3 is TGCAGTGCTAGTTCAAGGGGCAGCACCGGGGCGCTGTTTTTT.

This clonotype was recorded many times. This chain links TRBV5-6 with TRBJ2-5, with D maybe TRBD2 (7 bases). CDR3 size: 16 residues. Germline V gene lookup returns CDR1 SGHDT and CDR2 YYEEEE. V was cut by 4 bases and J by 5 bases, with 21 bases left in between. In nucleotides, the CDR3 is TGTGCCAGCAGCAACTGGGGGGGGGCCGTCGTCGAGACCCAGTACTTC. This codes for CASSNWGGAVVETQYF.

The chain carries TRBV30 and TRBJ1-5; D perhaps matches TRBD1 (5 bases). CDR3 length equals 16 residues. Germline loops: CDR1 GTSNPN, CDR2 SVGIG (reference sequence). V lost 2 bases and J lost 3, with 17 bases in between. The CDR3 coding sequence is TGTGCCTGGAGTAGGAGGTGGGGCAGGGACAATCAGCCCCAGCATTTT. It translates to CAWSRRWGRDNQPQHF.

This clonotype was counted between two and nine times. The rearrangement links TRBV7-2 to TRBJ1-4; D is unresolved. The CDR3 totals 12 residues. Germline V gives CDR1 SGHTA, CDR2 FQGNSA. V was cut by 5 bases and J by 5 bases, with 6 bases left in between. CDR3 DNA: TGTGCCAGCAGCAACCCCAATGAAAAACTGTTTTTT. This encodes CASSNPNEKLFF.

This clonotype was seen many times. The V and J genes are TRBV5-1 and TRBJ2-5, with 9 bases that match TRBD2. V trimming: 4 bases; J trimming: 3 bases; junction bases outside the gene matches: 4. In germline, CDR1 is SGHRS, CDR2 YFSETQ. The CDR3 has 14 amino acids. The CDR3 nucleotides read TGCGCCAGCAGCGGCGGGGGGGCCGAAGAGACCCAGTACTTC. The encoded protein is CASSGGGAEETQYF.

The table lists this clonotype with many counts. The V and J genes are TRBV29-1 and TRBJ2-1; 13 bases are a match to TRBD2. This CDR3 spans 13 amino acids. From germline, CDR1 is SQVTM and CDR2 ANQGSEA. The junction had 4 bases not matched to a gene; V was cut back by 8 bases and J by 6 bases. The CDR3, as DNA: TGCAGCTTTGGGACTAGCGGGGTCAATGAGCAGTTCTTC. It is translated as CSFGTSGVNEQFF.

This chain links TRBV6-5 with TRBJ2-5; 11 nucleotides agree with TRBD2. There are 16 residues in the CDR3. J gave up 2 bases and V 4 bases, and 6 bases lay outside the gene matches. CDR1 MNHEY and CDR2 SVGAGI come from the germline V gene. The CDR3 spells CASSWGSGGGQETQYF. In DNA, the CDR3 is TGTGCCAGCAGTTGGGGTAGCGGGGGGGGGCAAGAGACCCAGTACTTC.

The V call is TRBV7-8, the J call TRBJ2-7, with 7 bases fitting TRBD1. Looked up from germline, CDR1 is SGHVS and CDR2 is FQNEAQ. V shed 3 bases and J 4 bases; nucleotides not matched to a gene: 15. The CDR3 spans 17 residues. The CDR3 nucleotides are TGTGCCAGCAGCTTGCAACCTTCCGGGACAGAACCTTACGAGCAGTACTTC. It translates to CASSLQPSGTEPYEQYF.

This clonotype was seen only a few times. This rearrangement joins TRBV6-9 to TRBJ2-2; 7 nucleotides match TRBD1. Germline V gene sequence: CDR1 MNHGY, CDR2 SVAAGI. CDR3 length: 18 residues. V shed 1 base, J shed 4 bases, and the junction held 12 bases outside the gene matches. The DNA for the CDR3 is TGTGCCAGCAGTTATTGGGCCAACCGGGACAGATCCACCGGGGAGCTGTTTTTT. This codes for CASSYWANRDRSTGELFF.

In this sample, this clonotype turned up many times. The J gene is TRBJ2-7, the V gene TRBV15; D is uncertain. The V gene's germline CDR1 is LNHNV and CDR2 YYDKDF (reference sequence). Trimming pared 3 bases from V and 4 bases from J, leaving 10 bases between. The CDR3 is 13 residues long. CDR3 amino acids: CATSRQLEYEQYF. CDR3 sequence (DNA): TGTGCCACCAGCAGGCAGCTTGAGTACGAGCAGTACTTC.

This clonotype was seen only a few times. A read error is possible here, since a much larger clone lies one base away. The gene calls are TRBV5-6 and TRBJ2-7; D remains ambiguous. This CDR3 has 12 amino acids. Germline values: CDR1 SGHDT, CDR2 YYEEEE. The CDR3 DNA reads as TGTGTCAGCAGCTCCCTAACCTACGAGCAGTACTTC. Its translation is CVSSSLTYEQYF.